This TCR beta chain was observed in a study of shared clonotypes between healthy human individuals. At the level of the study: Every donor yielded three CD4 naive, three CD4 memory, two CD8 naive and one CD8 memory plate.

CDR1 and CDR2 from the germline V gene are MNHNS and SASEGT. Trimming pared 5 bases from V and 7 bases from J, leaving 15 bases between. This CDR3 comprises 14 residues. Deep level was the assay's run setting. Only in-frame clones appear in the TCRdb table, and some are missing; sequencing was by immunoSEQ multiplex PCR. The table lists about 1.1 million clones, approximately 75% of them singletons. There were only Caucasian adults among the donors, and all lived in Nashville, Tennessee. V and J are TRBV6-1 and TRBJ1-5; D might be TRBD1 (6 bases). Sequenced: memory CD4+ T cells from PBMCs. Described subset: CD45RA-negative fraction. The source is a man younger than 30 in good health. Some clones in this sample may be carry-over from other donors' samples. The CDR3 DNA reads TGTGCCAGCAGTCAATCCTTACAGGGCCAGCCCCAGCATTTT. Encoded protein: CASSQSLQGQPQHF.